What follows are 29 T cell receptor beta chains derived from one specimen sequenced in a study of technical replicates of blood from a few donors. Generated by immunoSEQ multiplex PCR, the TCRdb table keeps only in-frame clones and is missing some. Here the sample spans more than 65,000 clones, nearly 98% being singletons. Sequencing was performed on T cells isolated from PBMCs. These receptors all stem from a human donor in good health.

This chain uses TRBV7-6 with TRBJ1-1, with TRBD1 matching over 8 bases. With 3 bases clipped from V and 4 bases from J, the junction kept 10 bases outside the gene matches. The CDR3 runs 16 residues. Germline V gene sequence: CDR1 SGHVS, CDR2 FNYEAQ. CDR3 coding DNA: TGTGCCAGCAGCTTGGGACAGGATCTTGGGGGCACTGAAGCTTTCTTT. Its protein is CASSLGQDLGGTEAFF.

J is TRBJ1-5 and V is TRBV19; the D is unclear. The CDR3 has 15 amino acids. Germline CDR1 is LNHDA and CDR2 is SQIVND (reference sequence). V shed 7 bases and J shed 4 bases, with 17 bases lying between them. CDR3 nucleotide sequence: TGTGCCAGTACCAAGAGGAGGGAAGTGAATCAGCCCCAGCATTTT. As protein: CASTKRREVNQPQHF.

This chain connects TRBV10-1 to TRBJ2-7, with a possible D match to TRBD1 (6 bases). Per germline, CDR1 WNHNN and CDR2 SYGVQD (reference sequence). The CDR3 runs 13 residues. V was cut by 6 bases and J by 3 bases, with 12 bases left in between. The CDR3 region is CASSLQGFYEQYF. The CDR3 bases are TGCGCCAGCAGCCTACAGGGCTTCTACGAGCAGTACTTC.

This rearrangement joins TRBV5-4 to TRBJ2-1; 9 nucleotides align to TRBD2. V lost 1 base and J lost 5; bases outside the gene matches: 13. CDR3 length: 18 residues. CDR1 is SGHNT and CDR2 is YYREEE in the germline V gene (reference sequence). The CDR3 region is CASSLTSGSPGVNNEQFF. CDR3 DNA sequence: TGTGCCAGCAGCTTGACTAGCGGGTCGCCCGGAGTTAACAATGAGCAGTTCTTC.

This clone has just one count. For the CDR3, the DNA is TGTGCCAGCAGTTACACAGTACAGGGGAACTCCTACGAGCAGTACTTC. Amino acid sequence: CASSYTVQGNSYEQYF. The chain combines TRBV6-6 with TRBJ2-7, with TRBD1 identical over 7 bases. Trimming took 2 bases from V and 0 from J; bases not matched to a gene: 7. Germline CDR1 is MNHNY and CDR2 is SVGAGI (reference sequence). The CDR3 length is 16 residues.

The V and J genes are TRBV28 and TRBJ2-7; 7 bases are shared with TRBD2. J lost 1 base, V lost 5 bases, and 14 bases had no gene match. Per the germline V gene, CDR1 is MDHEN and CDR2 is SYDVKM. This CDR3 has 17 residues. The CDR3 nucleotides are TGTGCCAGCAGTCCCGGCCATGGGAGGGATCGATCCTACGAGCAGTACTTC. Residues: CASSPGHGRDRSYEQYF.

This clone is a singleton in its sample. This chain connects TRBV29-1 to TRBJ1-1; D is ambiguous. V was trimmed by 7 bases and J by 1 base, leaving 4 bases between them. The CDR3 has 10 amino acids. Germline values: CDR1 SQVTM, CDR2 ANQGSEA. The CDR3 DNA sequence: TGCAGCGGTCGGAACACTGAAGCTTTCTTT. Translating it yields CSGRNTEAFF.

The genes are TRBV9 and TRBJ2-1; no definite D call. V was trimmed by 1 base and J by 1 base, leaving 9 bases between them. Germline V gives CDR1 SGDLS, CDR2 YYNGEE. The CDR3 runs 15 residues. Here the CDR3 reads CASSVRVESYNEQFF. The CDR3 DNA reads as TGTGCCAGCAGCGTAAGAGTTGAATCCTACAATGAGCAGTTCTTC.

The V and J genes are TRBV7-9 and TRBJ2-2; D is possibly TRBD2 (5 bases). V gave up 6 bases and J gave up 9 bases, with 20 bases separating them. Germline V gene sequence: CDR1 SEHNR, CDR2 FQNEAQ (reference sequence). This CDR3 has 15 amino acids. The chain's CDR3 is CASSFTRVSVRELFF. CDR3 in DNA: TGTGCCAGCAGTTTTACGCGGGTTTCGGTTCGGGAGCTGTTTTTT.

The chain couples TRBV29-1 to TRBJ1-4, with 7 bases aligning to TRBD1. After removal of 0 bases from V and 1 base from J, the junction contained 5 bases not matched to a gene. The CDR3 has 16 residues. The germline gives CDR1 SQVTM, CDR2 ANQGSEA. CDR3 sequence reads: CSVEDRTGLTNEKLFF. In DNA, the CDR3 is TGCAGCGTTGAAGACCGGACAGGCTTAACTAATGAAAAACTGTTTTTT.

On this clone: Mismatch with germline at one junction end may stem from a read error. The V call is TRBV28, the J call TRBJ2-7, with D maybe TRBD1 (6 bases). The CDR3 consists of 15 residues. The germline V gene has CDR1 MDHEN and CDR2 SYDVKM. The CDR3 DNA follows: TGTGCCAGCAGTTTAACAGGCAGGGGCTCCCACGAGCAGTACTTC. Its protein product is CASSLTGRGSHEQYF.

This sequence joins TRBV5-8 and TRBJ1-1, with TRBD1 matching over 7 bases. The CDR3 loop spans 14 amino acids. Per germline, CDR1 SGHTS and CDR2 YDEGEE. V shed 4 bases and J 3 bases; nucleotides not matched to a gene: 6. The CDR3 nucleotides are TGTGCCAGCAGCCTGTACAGGGGACACACTGAAGCTTTCTTT. Protein product: CASSLYRGHTEAFF.

The chain combines TRBV6-5 with TRBJ1-1, with 9 bases matching TRBD1. This CDR3 has 11 amino acids. The V and J ends lost 5 bases and 11 bases, in that order; junction bases with no gene match: 3. The germline gives CDR1 MNHEY, CDR2 SVGAGI. In DNA form, the CDR3 reads TGTGCCAGCAGTGGGGACAGGGCGGCTTTCTTT. This codes for CASSGDRAAFF.

The rearrangement links TRBV25-1 to TRBJ2-7, with 12 bases fitting TRBD1. Trimming at V came to 3 bases and at J to 3 bases, leaving 9 bases not matched to a gene. The germline gives CDR1 MGHDK, CDR2 SYGVNS. This CDR3 is 17 amino acids long. The CDR3 protein is CASSDPTGTGGIYEQYF. The CDR3 region has the DNA TGTGCCAGCAGTGATCCTACCGGGACAGGGGGCATCTACGAGCAGTACTTC.

This clone was seen once. The chain carries TRBV6-5 and TRBJ2-1; 9 bases are a match to TRBD2. With 3 bases clipped from V and 8 bases from J, the junction kept 5 bases outside the gene matches. Looked up from germline, CDR1 is MNHEY and CDR2 is SVGAGI. The CDR3 runs to 14 residues. CDR3 residues: CASSYYSGSDEQFF. The CDR3 DNA reads as TGTGCCAGCAGTTATTATAGCGGGAGTGATGAGCAGTTCTTC.

The chain combines TRBV5-1 with TRBJ2-7, with 9 positions matching TRBD2. The trim removed 0 bases at V and 3 bases at J, leaving 7 bases unmatched. The CDR3 totals 16 residues. From germline, CDR1 is SGHRS and CDR2 YFSETQ. This CDR3 is CASSLAAGGAGYEQYF. The DNA for the CDR3 is TGCGCCAGCAGCTTGGCAGCGGGGGGCGCAGGCTACGAGCAGTACTTC. The full variable domain, with the rest looked up from reference TRBV5-1 and TRBJ2-7, is KAGVTQTPRYLIKTRGQQVTLSCSPISGHRSVSWYQQTPGQGLQFLFEYFSETQRNKGNFPGRFSGRQFSNSRSEMNVSTLELGDSALYLCASSLAAGGAGYEQYFGPGTRLTVT.

This clone showed up just once. The CDR3 here is CASSLGGTGGTYEQYF. The CDR3, as DNA: TGTGCCAGCAGCTTAGGTGGGACAGGGGGAACCTACGAGCAGTACTTC. The J gene is TRBJ2-7, the V gene TRBV7-6; 11 bases are shared with TRBD1. The CDR3 covers 16 residues. Trimming at V came to 1 base and at J to 2 bases, leaving 4 bases not matched to a gene. CDR1 is SGHVS, CDR2 FNYEAQ, per germline.

This chain connects TRBV7-9 to TRBJ2-1; tentatively, D is TRBD2 (6 bases). The CDR3 is 15 residues long. Trimming removed 8 bases at V and 4 bases at J, with 18 bases between. Germline-derived CDR1 and CDR2 are SEHNR and FQNEAQ (reference sequence). The CDR3 here is CASSSGVSPYNEQFF. The CDR3 bases are TGTGCCAGCTCGTCGGGGGTTTCCCCATACAATGAGCAGTTCTTC.

CDR3 in amino acids: CASSFHSLATIRGGPYNEQFF. The CDR3, as DNA: TGCGCCAGCAGCTTTCATTCGTTAGCTACGATCCGGGGAGGCCCCTACAATGAGCAGTTCTTC. The gene calls are TRBV5-1 and TRBJ2-1; TRBD2 might be the D (6 bases). The germline V and J ends were trimmed by 2 bases and 2 bases, with 29 bases remaining between them. CDR1 is SGHRS, CDR2 YFSETQ, per germline. The CDR3 totals 21 residues. Full variable domain (missing parts from reference TRBV5-1 and TRBJ2-1): KAGVTQTPRYLIKTRGQQVTLSCSPISGHRSVSWYQQTPGQGLQFLFEYFSETQRNKGNFPGRFSGRQFSNSRSEMNVSTLELGDSALYLCASSFHSLATIRGGPYNEQFFGPGTRLTVL.

The chain combines TRBV5-4 with TRBJ1-6; 10 bases align to TRBD1. This CDR3 spans 14 amino acids. Germline V lookup: CDR1 SGHNT, CDR2 YYREEE (reference sequence). Unmatched junction bases numbered 3, after V lost 5 bases and J lost 7 bases. The CDR3 region has the DNA TGTGCCAGCAGTACGGACAGGGGGAATTCACCCCTCCACTTT. Amino acid sequence: CASSTDRGNSPLHF.

The gene calls are TRBV28 and TRBJ2-7, with D possibly matching TRBD2 (6 bases). This CDR3 region has 13 residues. Per the germline V gene, CDR1 is MDHEN and CDR2 is SYDVKM. V dropped 7 bases and J dropped 0 bases, with 10 bases sitting between them. The CDR3: CASMLGSSYEQYF. The DNA for the CDR3 is TGTGCCAGCATGCTCGGGAGCTCCTACGAGCAGTACTTC.

In this sample, this clone turned up once. The chain joins TRBV14 to TRBJ1-1, with a weak D call TRBD1 (5 bases). CDR1 and CDR2 from the germline V gene are SGHDN and FVKESK. The CDR3 is 15 amino acids. The germline V and J ends were trimmed by 1 base and 5 bases, with 14 bases remaining between them. The CDR3 region has the DNA TGTGCCAGCAGCCAAGTCCCAGGGTCTCGAACTGAAGCTTTCTTT. Its protein is CASSQVPGSRTEAFF.

The genes are TRBV7-8 and TRBJ2-7; D is possibly TRBD1 (6 bases). Germline CDR1 and CDR2: SGHVS and FQNEAQ. The CDR3 is 14 residues long. Trimming shortened V by 2 bases and J by 4 bases, and 12 bases separated the two germline ends. The CDR3 coding sequence is TGTGCCAGCAGCTTACACGGACAGACATACGAGCAGTACTTC. This encodes CASSLHGQTYEQYF.

The rearrangement links TRBV6-5 to TRBJ2-5, with unresolved D. V dropped 5 bases and J dropped 1 base, with 11 bases sitting between them. This CDR3 spans 14 amino acids. The V gene's germline CDR1 is MNHEY and CDR2 SVGAGI. The CDR3 is CASSPGGIQETQYF. The CDR3 DNA follows: TGTGCCAGCAGTCCTGGCGGCATCCAAGAGACCCAGTACTTC.

The chain carries TRBV7-9 and TRBJ2-1, with D possibly being TRBD1 (6 bases). The germline V gene has CDR1 SEHNR and CDR2 FQNEAQ (reference sequence). Trimming took 5 bases from V and 5 from J, leaving 13 bases between them. The CDR3 has 14 amino acids. CDR3 sequence: CASSLMSGDNEQFF. In DNA form, the CDR3 reads TGTGCCAGCAGCCTGATGTCAGGGGACAATGAGCAGTTCTTC.

The chain couples TRBV4-1 to TRBJ1-4, with D unclear. The CDR3 consists of 15 residues. Trimming cost V 0 bases and J 8 bases, with 13 bases left between them. CDR1 is MGHRA, CDR2 YSYEKL, per germline. CDR3 sequence (DNA): TGCGCCAGCAGCCAAGAAAATCGGCGCGGGGAAAAACTGTTTTTT. Protein: CASSQENRRGEKLFF.

The chain recombines TRBV18 with TRBJ2-7, with TRBD1 matching 7 bases. This CDR3 has 15 amino acids. The germline V gene encodes CDR1 KGHSH and CDR2 LQKENI. The V gene end was trimmed by 5 bases and the J gene end by 2 bases; junction bases not matched to a gene: 9. CDR3 nucleotides: TGTGCCAGCTCAACGACCGGGACAGTGACCTACGAGCAGTACTTC. Residues: CASSTTGTVTYEQYF.

The chain employs TRBV5-5 and TRBJ2-7; a weak D match, TRBD2 (5 bases). Germline V gene sequence: CDR1 SGHKS, CDR2 YYEKEE (reference sequence). Trimming removed 5 bases at V and 1 base at J, with 10 bases between. This CDR3 has 13 amino acids. CDR3: CASSPGVSYEQYF. CDR3 DNA: TGTGCCAGCAGTCCCGGGGTTTCCTACGAGCAGTACTTC.

The rearrangement links TRBV28 to TRBJ2-5; a weak D match, TRBD1 (6 bases). V was pared by 7 bases and J by 3 bases, with 9 bases between. There are 12 residues in the CDR3. The germline CDR1 and CDR2 sequences are MDHEN and SYDVKM. This CDR3 is CASTGQKETQYF. CDR3 nucleotides: TGTGCCAGCACTGGACAGAAAGAGACCCAGTACTTC.